Listed here are 18 T cell receptor beta chains from one sample, sequenced in a study of T cells in Graves' hyperthyroidism and ophthalmopathy. RNA transcripts provided the source from which TCR beta CDR3 regions were amplified. Using the HTBI primer set, a first-round RT-PCR was run on the TCR CDR3. TCRdb re-derived calls from the multiplex PCR reads in MiXCR, one entry per CDR3 protein. Of about 380,000 distinct CDR3 sequences in the sample, around a sixth were seen once. Sequenced sample: blood. The receptors come from a man younger than 35 with Graves' ophthalmopathy.

This clonotype has a count of ten or more. The rearrangement links TRBV28 to TRBJ2-7; 9 nucleotides line up with TRBD2. V lost 4 bases to trimming and J lost 0 bases; unmatched junction nucleotides: 4. In germline, CDR1 is MDHEN, CDR2 SYDVKM. CDR3 length: 15 amino acids. DNA for the CDR3: TGTGCCAGCAGTTCTTATAGCGGGGGCTCCTACGAGCAGTACTTC. The encoded protein is CASSSYSGGSYEQYF.

In this sample, this clonotype is medium-sized. The chain joins TRBV11-2 to TRBJ2-7; D may match TRBD1 or TRBD2 (5 bases each). V dropped 5 bases and J dropped 0 bases, with 14 bases sitting between them. CDR3 size: 15 residues. Per the germline V gene, CDR1 is SGHAT and CDR2 is FQNNGV. The CDR3 nucleotides read TGTGCCAGCAGCCCCCGCCGGGACCTCTCCTACGAGCAGTACTTC. It codes for CASSPRRDLSYEQYF.

This clonotype was recorded a few times. V usage is TRBV2 and J usage is TRBJ2-3; D not resolved. The CDR3 sequence is 13 residues long. The germline V gene has CDR1 SNHLY and CDR2 FYNNEI. V dropped 2 bases and J dropped 6 bases, with 9 bases sitting between them. In nucleotides, the CDR3 is TGTGCCAGCAGTGAACAAACCTGGGATACGCAGTATTTT. It translates to CASSEQTWDTQYF.

This sequence joins TRBV11-2 and TRBJ2-2; D is tentatively TRBD1 or TRBD2 (5 bases each). The CDR3 extends over 14 amino acids. Germline loops: CDR1 SGHAT, CDR2 FQNNGV. Trimming took off 0 bases at V and 4 bases at J, with 6 bases between the two ends. The CDR3 DNA reads TGTGCCAGCAGCTTAGAGAGGGGCACCGGGGAGCTGTTTTTT. It translates to CASSLERGTGELFF. Variable domain in full (rest from reference TRBV11-2 and TRBJ2-2): EAGVAQSPRYKIIEKRQSVAFWCNPISGHATLYWYQQILGQGPKLLIQFQNNGVVDDSQLPKDRFSAERLKGVDSTLKIQPAKLEDSAVYLCASSLERGTGELFFGEGSRLTVL.

V usage is TRBV5-6 and J usage is TRBJ2-1; 10 positions agree with TRBD2. Losses at the gene ends were 3 bases for V and 5 bases for J; bases not matched to a gene: 8. From germline, CDR1 is SGHDT and CDR2 YYEEEE. The CDR3 is made up of 16 amino acids. The CDR3 reads CASSSEAGGFHNEQFF. As DNA, the CDR3 is TGTGCCAGCAGCTCCGAAGCGGGGGGGTTTCACAATGAGCAGTTCTTC.

This clonotype was seen ten or more times. This chain joins TRBV2 and TRBJ2-3, with D hard to call. The CDR3 spans 15 residues. Deletions cut 2 bases from V and 5 bases from J, with 14 bases between. In germline, CDR1 is SNHLY, CDR2 FYNNEI. CDR3 amino acids: CASSEQPVGIDTQYF. The CDR3 nucleotides are TGTGCCAGCAGTGAACAGCCGGTGGGAATAGATACGCAGTATTTT.

At least ten counts were recorded for this clonotype. The CDR3 sequence: CASSFFEVGNEQFF. In nucleotides, the CDR3 is TGTGCCAGCAGTTTTTTCGAGGTAGGAAATGAGCAGTTCTTC. The chain recombines TRBV12-3 or TRBV12-4 with TRBJ2-1; no firm D call. V was cut by 3 bases and J by 7 bases, with 13 bases left in between. The CDR3 has 14 amino acids.

The rearrangement joins TRBV28 to TRBJ1-4, with 10 bases fitting TRBD1. V dropped 3 bases and J dropped 8; count of bases not matched to a gene: 3. Germline V CDR1 and CDR2: MDHEN, SYDVKM. The CDR3 consists of 14 residues. The CDR3 reads CASSLWDRGEKLFF. The CDR3 coding sequence is TGTGCCAGCAGTTTGTGGGACAGGGGAGAAAAACTGTTTTTT.

This clonotype was counted once. The genes are TRBV11-2 and TRBJ1-2, with 8 bases fitting TRBD1. The V gene end was trimmed by 5 bases and the J gene end by 5 bases; junction bases not matched to a gene: 10. The CDR3 is 15 residues long. Germline-derived CDR1 and CDR2 are SGHAT and FQNNGV. DNA of the CDR3: TGTGCCAGCAGCCCCGGGGCAGGGGGCCAATATGGCTACACCTTC. Translation gives CASSPGAGGQYGYTF.

This clonotype was observed a handful of times. The rearrangement joins TRBV19 to TRBJ1-2; possibly TRBD1 for D (5 bases). CDR1 and CDR2 from the germline V gene are LNHDA and SQIVND (reference sequence). Trimming pared 7 bases from V and 3 bases from J, leaving 18 bases between. CDR3 length: 15 amino acids. CDR3 residues: CASTIEGWDDYGYTF. In DNA, the CDR3 is TGTGCCAGTACCATCGAGGGTTGGGACGACTATGGCTACACCTTC.

In its sample, this clonotype was seen many times. The V gene is TRBV2, the J gene TRBJ1-5; no firm D call. Germline CDR1 is SNHLY and CDR2 is FYNNEI. Trimming took 4 bases from V and 0 from J, leaving 10 bases between them. The CDR3 is 15 residues long. The DNA for the CDR3 is TGTGCCAGCAGTGGACAAGATTATAGCAATCAGCCCCAGCATTTT. Translation gives CASSGQDYSNQPQHF.

At least ten counts were recorded for this clonotype. The chain has TRBV28 and TRBJ1-6, with D maybe TRBD1 (6 bases). In germline, CDR1 is MDHEN, CDR2 SYDVKM. V lost 7 bases, J lost 7 bases, and 17 bases lay in between. CDR3 length: 15 amino acids. CDR3 in DNA: TGTGCCAGCATCTCTCCGGGGGGCTACAATTCACCCCTCCACTTT. Amino acid sequence: CASISPGGYNSPLHF.

This clonotype came up a few times. Just one base apart from a much larger clone, this may be a read error. The chain has TRBV11-2 and TRBJ2-7; 9 bases are shared with TRBD1. The CDR3 is 16 amino acids. Germline CDR1 is SGHAT and CDR2 is FQNNGV. CDR3 residues: CAGSWGSGQGSYEQYF. The CDR3 DNA is TGTGCCGGCAGCTGGGGATCGGGACAGGGCTCCTACGAGCAGTACTTC.

In its sample, this clonotype was seen a few times. This chain uses TRBV12-3 or TRBV12-4 with TRBJ2-7, with 8 nucleotides matching TRBD1. The CDR3 runs to 16 residues. Trimming at V came to 4 bases and at J to 1 base, leaving 9 bases not matched to a gene. In DNA form, the CDR3 reads TGTGCCAGCAGTTCAGGGGGCGAAGGCTGGTCCTACGAGCAGTACTTC. Protein product: CASSSGGEGWSYEQYF.

This clonotype was detected ten times or more. The V call is TRBV11-2, the J call TRBJ1-2; maybe TRBD1 (5 bases). The V end was cut by 5 bases, the J end by 4 bases, with 11 bases between. Germline assignment: CDR1 SGHAT and CDR2 FQNNGV. This CDR3 is built from 13 residues. DNA for the CDR3: TGTGCCAGCAGCCGGGGGTCGGGCTATGGCTACACCTTC. This translates into CASSRGSGYGYTF.

This clonotype was found many times. The V call is TRBV6-6, the J call TRBJ1-2; possible D gene TRBD1, 6 bases. CDR3 length: 14 amino acids. Germline CDR1 reads MNHNY; CDR2 reads SVGAGI (reference sequence). Trimming removed 0 bases at V and 5 bases at J, with 10 bases between. CDR3 sequence: CASSYSQGGYGYTF. CDR3 DNA: TGTGCCAGCAGTTACTCGCAAGGGGGTTATGGCTACACCTTC.

This clonotype was detected a few times. V and J are TRBV11-2 and TRBJ2-1; 7 nucleotides match TRBD1. The CDR3 extends over 14 amino acids. The junction had 0 bases not matched to a gene; V was cut back by 0 bases and J by 4 bases. CDR1 is SGHAT, CDR2 FQNNGV, per germline. CDR3 nucleotide sequence: TGTGCCAGCAGCTTAGAGGGACAGTACAATGAGCAGTTCTTC. It is translated as CASSLEGQYNEQFF.

The chain combines TRBV29-1 with TRBJ2-3; D unclear. The V gene's germline CDR1 is SQVTM and CDR2 ANQGSEA. This CDR3 is built from 12 residues. The V and J ends lost 1 base and 2 bases respectively, with 4 bases between them. The CDR3 bases are TGCAGCGTTGAAGGCACCACAGATACGCAGTATTTT. Its translation is CSVEGTTDTQYF.